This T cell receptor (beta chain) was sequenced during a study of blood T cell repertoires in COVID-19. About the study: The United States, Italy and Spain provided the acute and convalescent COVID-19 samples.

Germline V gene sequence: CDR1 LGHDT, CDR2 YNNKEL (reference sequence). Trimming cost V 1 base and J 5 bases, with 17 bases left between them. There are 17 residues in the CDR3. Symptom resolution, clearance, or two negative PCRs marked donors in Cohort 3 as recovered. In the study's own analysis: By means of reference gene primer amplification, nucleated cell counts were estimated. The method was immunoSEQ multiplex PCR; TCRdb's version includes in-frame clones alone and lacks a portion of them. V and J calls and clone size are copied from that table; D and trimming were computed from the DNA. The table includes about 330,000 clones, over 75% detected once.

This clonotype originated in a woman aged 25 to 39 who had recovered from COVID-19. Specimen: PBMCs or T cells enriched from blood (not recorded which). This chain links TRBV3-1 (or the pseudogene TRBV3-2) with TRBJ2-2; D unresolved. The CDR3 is CASSQGSQRSWTGELFF. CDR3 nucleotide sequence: TGTGCCAGCAGCCAAGGTAGCCAAAGGTCATGGACCGGGGAGCTGTTTTTT.